This TCR beta chain was retrieved from a study of neurological immune-mediated disorders. There are a few counts of this clonotype. What it binds is not known. Being one base from a much bigger clone, this may be a read error. General study points: Phylogenetic grouping placed 18 of 34 multiple sclerosis patients' repertoires in one related-CDR3 cluster, a possible signature. HTLV-1-associated myelopathy displayed the greatest TCR clonal expansion, and multiple sclerosis exhibited the smallest, lower than that of healthy controls.

V lost 3 bases, J lost 1 base, and 11 bases lay in between. The CDR3 is 14 amino acids. The germline V gene has CDR1 DFQATT and CDR2 SNEGSKA (reference sequence). A 10-nucleotide random UMI tagged transcripts in template-switch 5'RACE cDNA synthesis. Every sequencing run generated in excess of 180 million TCR-beta sequences. These sequences covered 15-18 subjects. TCRdb called the 5' RACE reads again in MiXCR, with one record for every CDR3 protein. The sample has some 60,000 distinct CDR3 sequences, roughly 2.5% seen once; the top ten hold about 3%. Sequencing was performed on PBMCs. The rearrangement joins TRBV20-1 to TRBJ2-3; possible D gene TRBD2, 5 bases. This clonotype originated in a man aged 45-65 years with multiple sclerosis. CDR3 bases: TGCAGTGCTAGCCCTAGCATAGGCACAGATACGCAGTATTTT. It encodes CSASPSIGTDTQYF.